This T cell receptor (beta chain) is from a study of human T cells and chemical hapten exposure. V lost 5 bases, J lost 5 bases, and 16 bases lay in between. The CDR3 totals 14 residues. Germline V gene sequence: CDR1 PRHDT, CDR2 FYEKMQ (reference sequence). TCRdb itself ran the RACE reads through MiXCR, one entry per CDR3 protein. The sample carries under 70,000 distinct CDR3 sequences, roughly 12% recorded once. Time point meaning: pre-sensitization, week 0. The treatment denotes: therapeutic diphenylcyclopropenone sensitization with weekly scalp DPC. This clonotype was obtained from a woman aged 40-49 years with alopecia areata. Some clones in this sample may be carry-over from other donors' samples. The chain employs TRBV13 and TRBJ2-7; D might be TRBD1 or TRBD2, each matching 6 bases. This specimen consisted of whole blood, obtained in connection with sensitization to the hapten diphenylcyclopropenone (DPC). CDR3 amino acids: CASSLYREVHEQYF. The CDR3 nucleotides read TGTGCCAGCAGCCTTTACAGGGAGGTGCACGAGCAGTACTTC.